This T cell receptor beta chain derives from a study of early T cells in non-severe SARS-CoV-2 infection. Across the whole study: The study sequenced bulk RNA from unsorted whole blood, with chains unpaired. Study-wide points: Using VDJdb, the matching emphasized anti-spike CD8 responses while missing private and CD4 specificities.

This clonotype was seen more than once but under ten times. The antigen remains unidentified. One end of the junction fails to match germline, which may point to a read error. The CDR3 is made up of 15 amino acids. In germline, CDR1 is LNHNV, CDR2 YYDKDF (reference sequence). Unique molecular identifiers were added to individual cDNA molecules. TCRdb reanalysed the 5' RACE reads using MiXCR and keeps one entry per CDR3 protein. Of some 62,000 distinct CDR3 sequences listed, around 9.9% are singletons. The sample consisted of whole blood. This receptor was obtained from an adult who was a healthcare worker with PCR-confirmed SARS-CoV-2 infection or an uninfected control (not recorded which). The chain combines TRBV15 with TRBJ1-1; D ambiguous. CDR3: CATSRDTLDWDEVFF. CDR3 sequence (DNA): TGTGCCACCAGCAGAGATACGTTGGACTGGGATGAAGTTTTCTTT.